The text below deals with one T cell receptor beta chain. The sample comes from a study of blood T cell repertoires in COVID-19. The germline CDR1 and CDR2 sequences are MNHEY and SVGEGT. The V segment lost 2 bases and the J segment 0 bases; nucleotides outside the gene matches: 2. CDR3 length equals 15 residues. TCRdb's copy holds only in-frame clones and misses some; the assay was immunoSEQ multiplex PCR. The sample yields about 160,000 clones, around three quarters seen once. Sample: peripheral blood. The TCR originated in a man between 60 and 75 years old with acute or convalescent COVID-19. The chain uses TRBV6-2 or TRBV6-3 and TRBJ2-3; the match to TRBD1 covers 7 bases. In DNA, the CDR3 is TGTGCCAGCAGTTACGGGGACAGTAGCACAGATACGCAGTATTTT. It specifies CASSYGDSSTDTQYF.